This T cell receptor (beta chain) was sequenced for a study of CD8+CD57+ T cells in acquired aplastic anemia. Overall study: Sorted CD4+ plus CD8+ cells gave DNA averaging about 3.2 ug. Study observations and caveats: Shared by patients and controls, nearly 30 CD8+ CDR3s were abundant in patients.

TCR beta VDJ combinations and CDR3 sequences were profiled from genomic DNA. One entry per CDR3 protein, called by TCRdb with MiXCR from the reads. This table holds 200,000 to 300,000 distinct CDR3 sequences, 70% to 85% found once. Patients who underwent sequencing had shown CD8+CD57+ cell expansion by flow cytometry. To note about this clonotype: No antigen is known for it.

V lost 5 bases to trimming and J lost 5 bases; unmatched junction nucleotides: 10. Germline assignment: CDR1 DFQATT and CDR2 SNEGSKA (reference sequence). CDR3 length equals 15 residues. The chain combines TRBV20-1 with TRBJ2-5; 11 bases are shared with TRBD1. This receptor was obtained from a human donor with aplastic anemia. Input material: sorted CD4+, CD8+, or CD8+CD57+ T cells (not recorded which) from PBMCs. For the CDR3, the DNA is TGCAGTGCTCCCCCCATGGACAGGGGGCTGGAGACCCAGTACTTC. Translation gives CSAPPMDRGLETQYF.